These 5 T cell receptor beta chains share one sample of origin, sequenced in a study of Ad26.COV2.S vaccination and SARS-CoV-2 variants. Treatment indicated: 15 to 20 received Ad26.COV2.S at low or high dose, single or two shots; 5 received placebo; per-sample allocation not given. Sampling happened 63 days after the first vaccine or placebo injection. Generated by immunoSEQ multiplex PCR, the TCRdb table keeps only in-frame clones and is missing some. The table lists almost 400,000 clones, approximately 89% of them singletons. Sequences were derived from peripheral blood, sampled in a trial of Ad26.COV2.S vaccine versus placebo. These receptors all come from a person between 18 and 60 years old who received the Ad26.COV2.S COVID-19 vaccine or a placebo.

The table lists this clone with a few counts. The chain uses TRBV6-1 and TRBJ1-6, with D possibly matching TRBD1 (6 bases). The V end lost 3 bases, the J end lost 7 bases, and 10 bases lay between the germline ends. There are 14 residues in the CDR3. Germline CDR1 reads MNHNS; CDR2 reads SASEGT. The CDR3 coding sequence is TGTGCCAGCAGTGAGGGGACAAAAAATTCACCCCTCCACTTT. Translated: CASSEGTKNSPLHF.

The gene calls are TRBV10-1 and TRBJ2-7, with TRBD2 identical over 8 bases. The CDR3 runs to 15 residues. Trimming removed 3 bases from V and 6 bases from J; junction bases left unmatched: 10. Germline lookup yields CDR1 WNHNN and CDR2 SYGVQD (reference sequence). The CDR3 sequence is CASSENLGTSAEQYF. The DNA for the CDR3 is TGCGCCAGCAGTGAAAATTTGGGGACTAGTGCCGAGCAGTACTTC.

The chain carries TRBV3-1 (or the pseudogene TRBV3-2) and TRBJ2-7; unclear D gene. The CDR3 has 14 residues. Germline-derived CDR1 and CDR2 are LGHDT and YNNKEL (reference sequence). The ends were cut back, 4 bases at V and 0 bases at J, with 10 bases in the middle. CDR3 coding DNA: TGTGCCAGCAGCCGAAGCGAATTCTCCTACGAGCAGTACTTC. This gives the protein CASSRSEFSYEQYF.

This chain connects TRBV28 to TRBJ1-5; 7 nucleotides align to TRBD1. This CDR3 has 13 residues. The trim removed 6 bases at V and 6 bases at J, leaving 5 bases unmatched. CDR1 is MDHEN, CDR2 SYDVKM, per germline. CDR3 sequence (DNA): TGTGCCAGCAGCCACAGGGGACCTCAGCCCCAGCATTTT. The encoded protein is CASSHRGPQPQHF.

The V and J genes are TRBV6-5 and TRBJ1-2, with D hard to call. This CDR3 spans 13 amino acids. V shed 6 bases and J shed 4 bases, with 12 bases lying between them. Germline V gene data show CDR1 as MNHEY and CDR2 as SVGAGI. The CDR3, as DNA: TGTGCCAGCAGAGCTCGGAACAGCTATGGCTACACCTTC. Its translation is CASRARNSYGYTF.